These T cell receptor beta chains were read from a single sample in a study of T-cell reconstitution after alpha-beta-depleted transplantation in children. TCRdb passed the PCR reads through MiXCR, listing each CDR3 protein once. The table includes 200,000 to 250,000 distinct CDR3 sequences, 12% detected once. The sample was PBMCs from the stem cell graft donor, taken from the stem cell graft. Receptors were obtained from a human donor who donated a stem cell graft to a child with acute lymphoblastic leukemia. Each CDR3 is given with its conserved first and last residue. Expanded clones get a size class; other rows say once, few or many, or leave the size out.

j_gene | abundance | len | v_gene | CDR3aa
TRBJ2-1 | many | 19 | TRBV27 | CASGTSGIWQGVSYNEQFF
TRBJ1-1 | many | 11 | TRBV12-3/TRBV12-4 | CASTSTGGAFF
TRBJ1-5 | many | 14 | TRBV3-1 | CASSQVGGNQPQHF
TRBJ2-5 | - | 17 | TRBV5-1 | CASSPWTSGRKQETQYF
TRBJ2-3 | many | 15 | TRBV7-8 | CASSPTNGGADTQYF
TRBJ2-3 | few | 17 | TRBV4-2 | CASSQDQDVTSTDTQYF
TRBJ2-1 | - | 17 | TRBV4-3 | CASSQVLGLAGQNEQFF
TRBJ1-1 | many | 13 | TRBV7-2 | CASSLARGTEAFF
TRBJ1-1 | few | 16 | TRBV20-1 | CSASLHAGGTNTEAFF
TRBJ2-7 | many | 13 | TRBV20-1 | CSGKLAGPYEQYF
TRBJ2-3 | many | 17 | TRBV20-1 | CSASPVLAGGPTDTQYF
TRBJ1-1 | many | 14 | TRBV20-1 | CSARAVDGNTEAFF
TRBJ1-2 | few | 13 | TRBV2 | CASSEDWSDGYTF
TRBJ2-3 | - | 17 | TRBV7-8 | CASSPRAGRGHTDTQYF
TRBJ1-2 | many | 16 | TRBV7-8 | CASSLVVEQGWSGYTF
TRBJ2-1 | - | 15 | TRBV11-3 | CASSRRDAPDNEQFF
TRBJ2-1 | many | 11 | TRBV29-1 | CSVSYPLIEFF
TRBJ2-3 | - | 19 | TRBV7-2 | CASSPQRTSGGALPDTQYF
TRBJ2-1 | many | 12 | TRBV20-1 | CSAGTGNNEQFF
TRBJ2-7 | many | 13 | TRBV6-1 | CASTPGQAYEQYF
TRBJ1-4 | many | 13 | TRBV29-1 | CSVSPGGLEKLFF
TRBJ1-1 | many | 13 | TRBV20-1 | CSARDIRRANAFF
TRBJ2-7 | many | 16 | TRBV27 | CASSQKLAGGPYEQYF